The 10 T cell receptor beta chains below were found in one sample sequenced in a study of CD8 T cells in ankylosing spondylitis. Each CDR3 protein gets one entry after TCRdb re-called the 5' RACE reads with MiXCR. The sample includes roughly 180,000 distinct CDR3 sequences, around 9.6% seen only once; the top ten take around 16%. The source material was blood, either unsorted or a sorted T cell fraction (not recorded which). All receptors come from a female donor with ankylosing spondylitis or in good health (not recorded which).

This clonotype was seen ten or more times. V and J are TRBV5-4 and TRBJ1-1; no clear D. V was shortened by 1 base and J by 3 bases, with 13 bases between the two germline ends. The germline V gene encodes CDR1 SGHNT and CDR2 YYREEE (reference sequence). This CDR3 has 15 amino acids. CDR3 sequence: CASSLKRERDTEAFF. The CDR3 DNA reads TGTGCCAGCAGCTTGAAGAGGGAGAGAGACACTGAAGCTTTCTTT.

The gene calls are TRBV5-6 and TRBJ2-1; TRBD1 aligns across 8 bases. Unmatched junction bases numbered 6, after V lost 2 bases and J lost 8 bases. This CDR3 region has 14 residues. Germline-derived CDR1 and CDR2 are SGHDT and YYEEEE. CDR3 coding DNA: TGTGCCAGCAGCTTCGGGACAGGATTTCATGAGCAGTTCTTC. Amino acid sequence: CASSFGTGFHEQFF.

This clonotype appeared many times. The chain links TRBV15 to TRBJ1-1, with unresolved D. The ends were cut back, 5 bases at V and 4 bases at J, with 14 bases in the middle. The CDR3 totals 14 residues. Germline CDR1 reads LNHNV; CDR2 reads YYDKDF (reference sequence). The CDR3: CATSLNSLGTEAFF. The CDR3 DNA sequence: TGTGCCACCAGCCTCAACTCTCTGGGCACTGAAGCTTTCTTT.

CDR3 residues: CAWSGGAGDTQYF. The CDR3 DNA is TGTGCCTGGAGTGGGGGAGCGGGGGATACGCAGTATTTT. The J gene is TRBJ2-3, the V gene TRBV30, with 7 bases aligning to TRBD2. Trimming removed 1 base from V and 6 bases from J; junction bases left unmatched: 4. The CDR3 contains 13 residues. The germline gives CDR1 GTSNPN, CDR2 SVGIG (reference sequence).

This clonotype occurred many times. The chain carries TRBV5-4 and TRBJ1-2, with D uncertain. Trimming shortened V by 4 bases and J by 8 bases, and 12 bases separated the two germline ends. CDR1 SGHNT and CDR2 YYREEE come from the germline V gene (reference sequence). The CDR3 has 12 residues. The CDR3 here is CASSIGSGGYTF. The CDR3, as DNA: TGTGCCAGCAGCATAGGGAGCGGGGGCTACACCTTC. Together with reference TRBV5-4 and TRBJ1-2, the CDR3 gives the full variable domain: ETGVTQSPTHLIKTRGQQVTLRCSSQSGHNTVSWYQQALGQGPQFIFQYYREEENGRGNFPPRFSGLQFPNYSSELNVNALELDDSALYLCASSIGSGGYTFGSGTRLTVV.

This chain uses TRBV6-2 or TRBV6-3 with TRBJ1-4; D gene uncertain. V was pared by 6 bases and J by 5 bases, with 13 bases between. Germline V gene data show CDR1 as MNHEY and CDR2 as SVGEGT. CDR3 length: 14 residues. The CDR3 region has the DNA TGTGCCAGCAGACAGACTGTCAGCAATGAAAAACTGTTTTTT. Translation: CASRQTVSNEKLFF.

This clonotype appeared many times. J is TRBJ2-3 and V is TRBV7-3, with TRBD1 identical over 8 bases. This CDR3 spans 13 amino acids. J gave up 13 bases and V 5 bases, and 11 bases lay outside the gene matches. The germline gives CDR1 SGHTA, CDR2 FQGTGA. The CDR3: CASSHPPDREKYF. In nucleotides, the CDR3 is TGTGCCAGCAGCCATCCCCCGGACAGGGAAAAGTATTTT.

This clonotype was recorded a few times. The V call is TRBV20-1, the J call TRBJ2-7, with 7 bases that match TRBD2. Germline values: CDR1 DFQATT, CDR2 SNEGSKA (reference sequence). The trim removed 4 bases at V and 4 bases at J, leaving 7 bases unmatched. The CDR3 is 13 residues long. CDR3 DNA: TGCAGTGCTACCGGGACTACTTTTTACGAGCAGTACTTC. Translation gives CSATGTTFYEQYF.

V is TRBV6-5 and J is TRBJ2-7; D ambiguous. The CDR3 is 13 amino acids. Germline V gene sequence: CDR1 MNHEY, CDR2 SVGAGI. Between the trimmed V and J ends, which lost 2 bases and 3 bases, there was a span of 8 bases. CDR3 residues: CASSYNPIYEQYF. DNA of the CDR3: TGTGCCAGCAGTTACAACCCCATCTACGAGCAGTACTTC.

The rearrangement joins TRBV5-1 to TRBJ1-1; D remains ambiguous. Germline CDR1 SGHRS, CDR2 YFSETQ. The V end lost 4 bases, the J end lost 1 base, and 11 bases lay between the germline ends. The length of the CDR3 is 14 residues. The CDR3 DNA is TGCGCCAGCAGCCCCGAGGGCCAGAACACTGAAGCTTTCTTT. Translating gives CASSPEGQNTEAFF.